The 10 T cell receptor beta chains presented below share a single source sample, sequenced in a study of T cell responses to AZD1222 COVID-19 vaccine. The protocol was immunoSEQ multiplex PCR, while the TCRdb copy is restricted to in-frame clones and leaves out a portion. The sample records about 92,000 clones, approximately 90% being singletons. This sample comprised peripheral blood, obtained on day 0 of AZD1222 vaccination. All receptors come from an adult in good health.

The chain is built from TRBV19 and TRBJ1-5, with D possibly being TRBD1 (5 bases). Germline CDR1 LNHDA, CDR2 SQIVND (reference sequence). The V and J ends lost 2 bases and 1 base respectively, with 6 bases between them. The CDR3 length is 14 residues. As DNA, the CDR3 is TGTGCCAGTAGTATACGGGACAGCAATCAGCCCCAGCATTTT. Its protein is CASSIRDSNQPQHF.

This chain joins TRBV4-2 and TRBJ2-1; TRBD2 aligns across 9 bases. The CDR3 has 12 amino acids. V lost 3 bases, J lost 15 bases, and 6 bases stayed unmatched. Germline CDR1 reads LGHNA; CDR2 reads YNFKEQ. In DNA form, the CDR3 reads TGTGCCAGCAGCCAGGGCGGGGGGGTCCTGTTCTTC. It is translated as CASSQGGGVLFF.

This clone was observed once. This sequence joins TRBV27 and TRBJ1-2, with D maybe TRBD1 (6 bases). Germline CDR1 reads MNHEY; CDR2 reads SMNVEV (reference sequence). V lost 5 bases, J lost 4 bases, and 14 bases lay in between. This CDR3 spans 14 amino acids. The CDR3, as DNA: TGTGCCAGCAGTCCACTCCGACAGGTCTATGGCTACACCTTC. Protein: CASSPLRQVYGYTF.

CDR3 protein: CASSESYVGQQFF. CDR3 bases: TGCGCCAGCAGTGAGTCGTATGTAGGACAGCAGTTCTTC. This chain connects TRBV10-2 to TRBJ2-1; unclear D gene. The germline V gene encodes CDR1 WSHSY and CDR2 SAAADI. Deletions cut 0 bases from V and 11 bases from J, with 11 bases between. The CDR3 is 13 residues long.

The chain has TRBV4-1 and TRBJ2-5, with 9 bases aligning to TRBD1. The CDR3 loop spans 15 amino acids. The J segment lost 2 bases and the V segment lost 4 bases, leaving 5 bases of the junction unmatched. Germline assignment: CDR1 MGHRA and CDR2 YSYEKL. The CDR3 DNA reads as TGCGCCAGCAGCCGGGGACAGGGACTACAAGAGACCCAGTACTTC. It encodes CASSRGQGLQETQYF.

V is TRBV2 and J is TRBJ2-2; D is unclear. From germline, CDR1 is SNHLY and CDR2 FYNNEI. This CDR3 has 15 residues. Trimming took 4 bases from V and 3 from J, leaving 12 bases between them. The CDR3: CASSGGRTYTGELFF. The CDR3 region has the DNA TGTGCCAGCAGTGGGGGTCGGACCTACACCGGGGAGCTGTTTTTT.

The rearrangement links TRBV7-3 to TRBJ2-2; 9 bases align to TRBD1. CDR1 is SGHTA and CDR2 is FQGTGA in the germline V gene. Trimming at V came to 5 bases and at J to 6 bases, leaving 7 bases not matched to a gene. The length of the CDR3 is 15 residues. The CDR3 reads CASSPFDRGAGELFF. The CDR3 nucleotides are TGTGCCAGCAGCCCCTTCGACAGGGGGGCCGGGGAGCTGTTTTTT.

The rearrangement links TRBV12-3 or TRBV12-4 to TRBJ2-7; no clear D. This CDR3 spans 12 amino acids. Trimming cost V 6 bases and J 4 bases, with 10 bases left between them. This chain's CDR3 is CASRGRPYEQYF. In nucleotides, the CDR3 is TGTGCCAGCAGGGGCAGACCGTACGAGCAGTACTTC.

The chain joins TRBV2 to TRBJ2-7; 10 nucleotides line up with TRBD1. Germline V gives CDR1 SNHLY, CDR2 FYNNEI. The trim removed 4 bases at V and 3 bases at J, leaving 6 bases unmatched. This CDR3 region has 15 residues. The chain's CDR3 is CASSVGGTGDYEQYF. Written as DNA, the CDR3 is TGTGCCAGCAGTGTGGGGGGGACAGGGGACTACGAGCAGTACTTC.

The rearrangement joins TRBV28 to TRBJ2-1, with TRBD2 as a possible D gene (5 bases). Germline V gives CDR1 MDHEN, CDR2 SYDVKM. Deletions cut 3 bases from V and 5 bases from J, with 17 bases between. This CDR3 comprises 16 residues. The CDR3 protein is CASSFWGVGGDNEQFF. CDR3 in DNA: TGTGCCAGCAGTTTTTGGGGAGTCGGTGGTGACAATGAGCAGTTCTTC.